This entry is about one T cell receptor (beta chain). This specimen comes from a study of response to subunit inactivated influenza vaccine. The CDR3 has 17 residues. Trimming shortened V by 0 bases and J by 2 bases, and 16 bases separated the two germline ends. Germline loops: CDR1 SGHRS, CDR2 YFSETQ. TCRdb redid the calling of the RT-PCR reads with MiXCR, one entry per CDR3 protein. The sample holds about 520,000 distinct CDR3 sequences, about 25% seen once. The sample in question was CD4+ T cells sorted from PBMCs, obtained 5 days after vaccination. This clonotype was sampled from a man in his forties or fifties who received an inactivated influenza vaccine. The chain recombines TRBV5-1 with TRBJ2-3; tentative D call: TRBD2 (6 bases). The CDR3 reads CASSLVGPGVNTDTQYF. The DNA for the CDR3 is TGCGCCAGCAGCTTGGTTGGCCCGGGGGTAAACACAGATACGCAGTATTTT.